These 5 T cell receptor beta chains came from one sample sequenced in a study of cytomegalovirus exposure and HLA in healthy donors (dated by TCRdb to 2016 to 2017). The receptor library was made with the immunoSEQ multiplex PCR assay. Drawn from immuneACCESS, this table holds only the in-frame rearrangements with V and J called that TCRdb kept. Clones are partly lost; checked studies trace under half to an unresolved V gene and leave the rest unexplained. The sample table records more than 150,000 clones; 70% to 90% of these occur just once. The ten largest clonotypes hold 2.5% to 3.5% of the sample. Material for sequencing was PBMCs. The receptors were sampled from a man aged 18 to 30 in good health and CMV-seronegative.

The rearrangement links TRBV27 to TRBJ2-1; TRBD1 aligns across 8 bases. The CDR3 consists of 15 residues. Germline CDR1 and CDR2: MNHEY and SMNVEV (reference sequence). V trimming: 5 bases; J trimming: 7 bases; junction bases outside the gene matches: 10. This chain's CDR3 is CASSLTPGQENEQFF. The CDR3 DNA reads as TGTGCCAGCAGTCTGACGCCGGGACAGGAGAATGAGCAGTTCTTC.

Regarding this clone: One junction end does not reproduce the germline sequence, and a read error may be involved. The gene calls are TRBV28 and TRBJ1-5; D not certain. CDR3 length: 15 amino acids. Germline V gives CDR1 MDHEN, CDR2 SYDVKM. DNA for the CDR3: TGTGCCAGCAGTTTAGGTAGGTCCAGGAATCGGCCCCAGCATTTT. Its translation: CASSLGRSRNRPQHF.

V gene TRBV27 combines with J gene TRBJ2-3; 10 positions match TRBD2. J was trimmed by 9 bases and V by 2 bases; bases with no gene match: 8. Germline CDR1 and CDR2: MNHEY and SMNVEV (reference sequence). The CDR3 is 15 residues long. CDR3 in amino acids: CASSLGIAGGQTQYF. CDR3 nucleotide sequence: TGTGCCAGCAGTTTAGGAATAGCGGGGGGCCAGACGCAGTATTTT.

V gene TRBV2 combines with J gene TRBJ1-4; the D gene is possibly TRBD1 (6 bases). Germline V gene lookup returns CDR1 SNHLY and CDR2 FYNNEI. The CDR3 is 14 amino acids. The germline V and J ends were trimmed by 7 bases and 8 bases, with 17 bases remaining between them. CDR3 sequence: CASKGSGEIEKLFF. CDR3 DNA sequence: TGTGCCAGCAAAGGGTCAGGGGAAATAGAAAAACTGTTTTTT.

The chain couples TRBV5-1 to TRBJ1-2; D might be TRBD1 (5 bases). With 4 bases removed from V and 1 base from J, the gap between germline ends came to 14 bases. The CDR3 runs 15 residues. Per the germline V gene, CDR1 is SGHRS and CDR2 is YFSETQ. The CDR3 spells CASSTAGPYNYGYTF. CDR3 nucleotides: TGCGCCAGCAGCACCGCGGGGCCCTATAACTATGGCTACACCTTC.